This T cell receptor (beta chain) was captured in a study of long-term antiretroviral therapy in people with HIV. In the study overall: By about a decade, the earliest samples predate the 2015 immediate-ART recommendation.

For this clone: Its specificity is unknown.

Study-wide findings and caveats: Pre-ART-expanded clones dominated the repertoire at all time points.

CDR3 length: 18 amino acids. In germline, CDR1 is SEHNR, CDR2 FQNEAQ (reference sequence). V lost 1 base and J 6 bases, leaving 23 bases between the germline ends. Running of the v3.0 immunoSEQ assay took place at survey level. It was about 35,000-50,000 T-cell genomes per sample that sequencing targeted. Method: immunoSEQ multiplex PCR; TCRdb's copy keeps in-frame clones and lacks some. The sample records approximately 31,000 clones, about three quarters being singletons. The chain links TRBV7-9 to TRBJ2-3; the D gene is possibly TRBD2 (7 bases). This material consisted of unsorted PBMCs, taken 3.1 years after starting antiretroviral therapy. The receptor was isolated from a woman aged 45-60 years with HIV. CDR3: CASSLGLGGGTPGDTQYF. In DNA, the CDR3 is TGTGCCAGCAGCTTAGGCTTGGGCGGGGGCACCCCGGGGGATACGCAGTATTTT.